These 8 T cell receptor beta chains share one sample of origin, sequenced in a study of regulatory T cells in long-lasting Graves disease (dated by TCRdb to about 2021). The time point label, as the study defines it: newly diagnosed GD, antithyroid drugs for less than 3 months. For both TCR sequencing and RNA sequencing, RNA was extracted from PBMCs in TRIzol. Libraries came from multiplex PCR. Sequencer: Illumina HiSeq 4000. CDR3 regions were amplified by Arm-PCR with iRepertoire HTBI primers to construct TCR beta libraries. Using fastp at Q25 and MiXCR, TCRdb reprocessed the public reads and kept productive beta chains. Rows matching on CDR3 protein sequence are summarized as one entry with the most common DNA and genes. This sample comprises around 420,000 distinct CDR3 sequences, 15% of them detected only once. The leading ten clones occupy about 7.8% of the sample. These same records also appear under a second study, on T cells in Graves' hyperthyroidism and ophthalmopathy.

The sequencing used peripheral blood mononuclear cells (PBMCs), collected at new diagnosis, from a patient treated with antithyroid drugs. Every receptor here comes from a woman aged 35 to 49 with Graves disease. Donor details come from another sample of the same person, matched by shared clones.

The chain links TRBV20-1 to TRBJ1-5, with D possibly matching TRBD1 (5 bases). This CDR3 has 15 amino acids. Per germline, CDR1 DFQATT and CDR2 SNEGSKA (reference sequence). Trimming removed 3 bases from V and 7 bases from J, with 19 bases in between. This chain's CDR3 is CSASEAGQGSQPQHF. The CDR3 nucleotides are TGCAGTGCTAGCGAGGCGGGGCAGGGAAGCCAGCCCCAGCATTTT.

This clonotype was picked up a small number of times. V usage is TRBV12-3 or TRBV12-4 and J usage is TRBJ2-7; 7 bases are a match to TRBD1. The CDR3 consists of 12 residues. Losses at the gene ends were 6 bases for V and 6 bases for J; bases not matched to a gene: 5. CDR3 protein: CASSPTGSEQYF. The DNA for the CDR3 is TGTGCCAGCAGCCCGACAGGGAGCGAGCAGTACTTC.

V is TRBV20-1 and J is TRBJ1-1, with D possibly TRBD1 on 5 matching bases. Trimming took 3 bases from V and 2 from J, leaving 7 bases between them. Germline V lookup: CDR1 DFQATT, CDR2 SNEGSKA (reference sequence). The CDR3 sequence is 12 residues long. CDR3 coding DNA: TGCAGTGCTAGTGGGGGTAACACTGAAGCTTTCTTT. Protein product: CSASGGNTEAFF.

This chain connects TRBV7-2 to TRBJ2-1, with D tentatively TRBD1 or TRBD2 (5 bases each). CDR1 is SGHTA and CDR2 is FQGNSA in the germline V gene. This CDR3 region has 14 residues. The V and J ends lost 1 base and 8 bases respectively, with 12 bases between them. The DNA of the CDR3 is TGTGCCAGCAGCTTAGGGGACGGACCTCATGAGCAGTTCTTC. Translated, it gives CASSLGDGPHEQFF.

The chain carries TRBV5-1 and TRBJ1-1; D is perhaps TRBD1 (5 bases). V shed 2 bases and J shed 4 bases, with 12 bases lying between them. Germline values: CDR1 SGHRS, CDR2 YFSETQ. This CDR3 contains 14 residues. For the CDR3, the DNA is TGCGCCAGCAGCTTACGTTGGGGCTTCACTGAAGCTTTCTTT. Translation gives CASSLRWGFTEAFF.

This clonotype was seen a single time. This chain joins TRBV6-2 or TRBV6-3 and TRBJ2-3, with TRBD2 matching over 14 bases. CDR3 length equals 20 residues. J was trimmed by 5 bases and V by 2 bases; bases with no gene match: 15. CDR1 is MNHEY, CDR2 SVGEGT, per germline. DNA of the CDR3: TGTGCCAGCAGTTACCTGGGACTAGCGGGAGCCTCAGGGTCATTAGATACGCAGTATTTT. It is translated as CASSYLGLAGASGSLDTQYF.

J is TRBJ2-7 and V is TRBV19; TRBD2 aligns across 11 bases. The CDR3 is 15 residues long. Germline assignment: CDR1 LNHDA and CDR2 SQIVND (reference sequence). Trimming at V came to 6 bases and at J to 4 bases, leaving 8 bases not matched to a gene. CDR3 sequence reads: CASSDTSGSLYEQYF. The CDR3 DNA follows: TGTGCCAGTAGCGATACTAGCGGGAGTTTGTACGAGCAGTACTTC.

This clonotype has at least ten counts. CDR3 sequence: CASSFMGTGLSGTQYF. The CDR3 bases are TGTGCCAGCAGTTTCATGGGGACAGGGCTGTCCGGGACCCAGTACTTC. The rearrangement links TRBV27 to TRBJ2-5; 9 bases agree with TRBD1. The CDR3 has 16 amino acids. V was clipped by 3 bases and J by 7 bases; unmatched bases: 12. Looked up from germline, CDR1 is MNHEY and CDR2 is SMNVEV (reference sequence).